Listed below are T cell receptor beta chains from one sample, sequenced in a study of shared clonotypes between healthy human individuals. Profiled with immunoSEQ multiplex PCR; TCRdb holds only in-frame clones, not every one. Among some 2.1 million clones listed, 85% to 95% were seen once. The sample taken for sequencing was naive CD4+ T cells sorted from blood. These receptors were taken from a man aged 18 to 29 in good health. Each CDR3 is given with its conserved first and last residue. Fields, in order: clone size, CDR3 length, D gene, J gene, V gene, CDR3 protein, CDR3 DNA. The D gene is left open where the match is weak. Size is omitted from some rows. Given values are once, few, many or a class for expanded clones.

. 15 TRBD1 TRBJ2-7 TRBV11-2 CASSSYGTGGYEQYF TGTGCCAGCAGCTCGTACGGGACAGGGGGCTACGAGCAGTACTTC
. 14 . TRBJ1-5 TRBV2 CASSDPNVNQPQHF TGTGCCAGCAGTGACCCGAACGTCAATCAGCCCCAGCATTTT
. 13 . TRBJ1-6 TRBV10-3 CAISRTANSPLHF TGTGCCATCAGTAGGACGGCTAATTCACCCCTCCACTTT
once 13 . TRBJ2-5 TRBV14 CASSRGLQETQYF TGTGCCAGCAGCCGCGGACTACAAGAGACCCAGTACTTC
. 15 TRBD2 TRBJ2-2 TRBV5-4 CASSLGTRNTGELFF TGTGCCAGCAGCCTGGGGACTAGAAACACCGGGGAGCTGTTTTTT
. 14 . TRBJ2-7 TRBV21-1 CASSKKGPSYEQYF TGTGCCAGCAGCAAGAAAGGCCCCTCCTACGAGCAGTACTTC
. 15 . TRBJ2-7 TRBV5-1 CASSLGGVSSYEQYF TGCGCCAGCAGCTTGGGCGGGGTCAGCTCCTACGAGCAGTACTTC
. 14 . TRBJ2-1 TRBV18 CASSPATGNDEQFF TGTGCCAGCTCACCCGCTACAGGGAACGATGAGCAGTTCTTC
. 15 . TRBJ2-6 TRBV19 CASSMSPSGANVLTF TGTGCCAGTAGTATGTCTCCCTCTGGGGCCAACGTCCTGACTTTC
. 13 TRBD2 TRBJ2-4 TRBV27 CASGTSGSYIQYF TGTGCCAGTGGAACTAGCGGGAGTTACATTCAGTACTTC
. 13 TRBD1 TRBJ2-7 TRBV7-2 CASSPRQGYEQYF TGTGCCAGCAGCCCAAGACAGGGCTACGAGCAGTACTTC
. 19 TRBD2 TRBJ2-2 TRBV2 CASSEAGVAGGRNTGELFF TGTGCCAGCAGTGAAGCGGGAGTAGCGGGGGGCAGGAACACCGGGGAGCTGTTTTTT
. 14 . TRBJ2-5 TRBV27 CASSLGNPPETQYF TGTGCCAGCAGTTTAGGGAACCCCCCAGAGACCCAGTACTTC
. 14 TRBD2 TRBJ2-3 TRBV30 CAWSPGTSADTQYF TGTGCCTGGAGTCCTGGGACTAGCGCAGATACGCAGTATTTT
. 11 . TRBJ2-7 TRBV7-9 CASSVAYEQYF TGTGCCAGCAGCGTGGCCTACGAGCAGTACTTC
once 14 . TRBJ2-1 TRBV5-6 CASSLLRSADEQFF TGTGCCAGCAGCTTGCTGCGTAGCGCGGATGAGCAGTTCTTC
. 17 TRBD2 TRBJ2-3 TRBV18 CASSRDAGTSVTDTQYF TGTGCCAGCTCACGAGATGCCGGGACTAGCGTCACAGATACGCAGTATTTT
. 14 . TRBJ2-7 TRBV2 CASSRDGKFYEQYF TGTGCCAGCAGTAGGGACGGGAAATTTTACGAGCAGTACTTC
. 15 . TRBJ1-1 TRBV5-1 CASSPGGVPGTEAFF TGCGCCAGCAGCCCCGGAGGCGTCCCGGGCACTGAAGCTTTCTTT
. 14 . TRBJ2-5 TRBV11-1 CASSFGQTPLGQYF TGTGCCAGCAGCTTTGGTCAGACACCATTAGGCCAGTACTTC
. 15 . TRBJ2-7 TRBV10-1 CASSDGATGAGEQYF TGCGCCAGCAGTGACGGGGCTACAGGGGCGGGGGAGCAGTACTTC
once 13 . TRBJ2-7 TRBV30 CAWSVGQIYEQYF TGTGCCTGGAGCGTGGGTCAAATCTACGAGCAGTACTTC
. 13 . TRBJ2-5 TRBV7-9 CASSLHWGETQYF TGTGCCAGCAGCCTACACTGGGGAGAGACCCAGTACTTC
. 16 . TRBJ2-1 TRBV21-1 CASSKVGGPSYNEQFF TGTGCCAGCAGCAAAGTAGGGGGCCCGTCCTACAATGAGCAGTTCTTC
once 15 . TRBJ1-4 TRBV18 CASSPPGQSNEKLFF TGTGCCAGCTCACCACCGGGGCAGAGTAATGAAAAACTGTTTTTT
. 13 . TRBJ2-7 TRBV5-1 CASMRTSSYEQYF TGCGCCAGCATGCGCACTAGCTCCTACGAGCAGTACTTC
. 19 . TRBJ1-5 TRBV2 CASSTYTSGLAFSNQPQHF TGTGCCAGCAGTACCTACACCTCCGGGCTAGCCTTTAGCAATCAGCCCCAGCATTTT
. 15 . TRBJ2-7 TRBV28 CASRAQGWDSYEQYF TGTGCCAGCAGAGCACAGGGTTGGGACTCCTACGAGCAGTACTTC
. 14 . TRBJ2-7 TRBV7-8 CASSFGVSSYEQYF TGTGCCAGCAGCTTCGGGGTTAGCTCCTACGAGCAGTACTTC
. 16 TRBD1 TRBJ1-4 TRBV2 CASSPMGQDGSEKLFF TGTGCCAGCAGCCCTATGGGACAGGACGGGAGTGAAAAACTGTTTTTT
. 14 TRBD1 TRBJ1-1 TRBV5-1 CASSRTGDNTEAFF TGCGCCAGCAGCCGGACAGGGGATAACACTGAAGCTTTCTTT
. 17 TRBD2 TRBJ2-4 TRBV4-1 CASSRLLAGEAKNIQYF TGCGCCAGCAGCCGCCTACTAGCGGGTGAAGCCAAAAACATTCAGTACTTC
once 16 . TRBJ2-1 TRBV5-1 CASSLAGDSSYNEQFF TGCGCCAGCAGCTTGGCAGGGGATAGCTCCTACAATGAGCAGTTCTTC
. 15 TRBD1 TRBJ1-3 TRBV5-6 CASSHYDRDGNTIYF TGTGCCAGCAGCCACTACGACAGGGATGGAAACACCATATATTTT
. 12 . TRBJ1-1 TRBV5-4 CASSAPGSEAFF TGTGCCAGCAGCGCCCCTGGGAGTGAAGCTTTCTTT
. 14 . TRBJ2-7 TRBV11-2 CASSLAGLAYEQYF TGTGCCAGCAGCCTTGCCGGACTGGCCTACGAGCAGTACTTC
. 15 . TRBJ2-7 TRBV4-1 CASSQEDFSSYEQYF TGCGCCAGCAGCCAAGAAGACTTCAGCTCCTACGAGCAGTACTTC
. 12 . TRBJ2-7 TRBV29-1 CSAEKGGYEQYF TGCAGCGCAGAGAAGGGAGGTTACGAGCAGTACTTC
. 15 . TRBJ2-1 TRBV9 CASSVAGEAYNEQFF TGTGCCAGCAGCGTAGCCGGAGAGGCATACAATGAGCAGTTCTTC
. 16 TRBD2 TRBJ2-1 TRBV5-4 CASSLGTSGRYNEQFF TGTGCCAGCAGCTTGGGGACTAGCGGGAGGTACAATGAGCAGTTCTTC
. 15 TRBD1 TRBJ2-7 TRBV6-6 CASRSPSQGAYEQYF TGTGCCAGCAGAAGTCCTTCACAGGGGGCCTACGAGCAGTACTTC